A selection of T cell receptor beta chains follows, all from one sample in a study of OX40 agonist ivuxolimab in advanced cancers. Profiled with immunoSEQ multiplex PCR; TCRdb holds only in-frame clones, not every one. Of tens of thousands of clones in the sample, roughly 80% were seen once. Sequences were derived from CD4+ or CD8+ T cells sorted from blood, sampled in a trial of the OX40 agonist ivuxolimab. The receptor source for this set is an adult with an advanced solid tumor such as melanoma, head and neck, liver or kidney cancer. The CDR3 runs from the conserved cysteine through the conserved F or W. The order of the fields is clone size, CDR3 length, V gene, D gene, J gene, CDR3 protein, CDR3 DNA. D genes are given only for firm matches. Rows give clone size only sometimes, using once, few, many, or a class for an expanded clone.

NA	15	TRBV5-1	NA	TRBJ2-5	CASSLAGGREETQYF	TGCGCCAGCAGCTTGGCCGGGGGCAGGGAGGAGACCCAGTACTTC
NA	15	TRBV18	NA	TRBJ1-6	CASSPSTSLNSPLHF	TGTGCCAGCTCACCGAGTACTTCCTTAAATTCACCCCTCCACTTT
NA	12	TRBV5-5	NA	TRBJ2-5	CASSQPKETQYF	TGTGCCAGCAGCCAACCCAAAGAGACCCAGTACTTC
few	13	TRBV5-1	NA	TRBJ1-2	CASSFQRNYGYTF	TGCGCCAGCAGCTTTCAGCGGAACTATGGCTACACCTTC
NA	15	TRBV7-2	TRBD2	TRBJ2-3	CASSLVGLEADTQYF	TGTGCCAGCAGCTTAGTAGGACTAGAGGCAGATACGCAGTATTTT
NA	11	TRBV6-5	NA	TRBJ2-5	CASSSTETQYF	TGTGCCAGCAGTTCCACAGAGACCCAGTACTTC
NA	14	TRBV28	NA	TRBJ1-2	CASSLGGEGYGYTF	TGTGCCAGCAGCCTGGGGGGCGAGGGCTATGGCTACACCTTC
NA	13	TRBV5-4	NA	TRBJ2-5	CASSSVFQETQYF	TGTGCCAGCAGCTCGGTTTTCCAAGAGACCCAGTACTTC
NA	12	TRBV5-1	NA	TRBJ2-7	CASSKRGYEQYF	TGCGCCAGCAGCAAAAGGGGCTACGAGCAGTACTTC
NA	14	TRBV4-2	NA	TRBJ2-7	CASSQTGGTYEQYF	TGTGCCAGCAGCCAGACCGGAGGGACCTACGAGCAGTACTTC
NA	14	TRBV5-1	NA	TRBJ1-5	CASSLAGENQPQHF	TGCGCCAGCAGCTTGGCTGGGGAGAATCAGCCCCAGCATTTT
once	12	TRBV2	NA	TRBJ1-3	CASSGQGNTIYF	TGTGCCAGCAGCGGACAGGGAAACACCATATATTTT
NA	16	TRBV11-1	NA	TRBJ2-5	CASSQVLGSYQETQYF	TGTGCCAGCAGCCAAGTCCTCGGCAGCTACCAAGAGACCCAGTACTTC
once	16	TRBV11-2	NA	TRBJ1-4	CASSSPTGASFGKLFF	TGTGCCAGCAGCTCCCCGACAGGCGCCTCATTTGGAAAACTGTTTTTT
NA	16	TRBV5-6	TRBD2	TRBJ2-3	CASSKRIVLAGGTQYF	TGTGCCAGCAGCAAGAGGATTGTACTAGCGGGAGGTACGCAGTATTTT
NA	15	TRBV30	NA	TRBJ1-5	CAWSVLPGGNQPQHF	TGTGCCTGGAGTGTACTCCCAGGGGGCAATCAGCCCCAGCATTTT
NA	15	TRBV23-1	NA	TRBJ2-1	CASSQPGGSYNEQFF	TGCGCCAGCAGTCAACCAGGGGGGTCCTACAATGAGCAGTTCTTC
NA	11	TRBV20-1	NA	TRBJ1-2	CSAKGRWGYTF	TGCAGTGCAAAGGGTAGATGGGGCTACACCTTC
NA	9	TRBV20-1	NA	TRBJ1-2	CSALDGYTF	TGCAGTGCATTGGATGGCTACACCTTC
NA	15	TRBV7-9	NA	TRBJ2-1	CASSLVPPTFNEQFF	TGTGCCAGCAGCTTAGTGCCCCCTACCTTCAATGAGCAGTTCTTC
NA	14	TRBV10-2	NA	TRBJ2-1	CASSESGNYNEQFF	TGCGCCAGCAGTGAGTCGGGAAACTACAATGAGCAGTTCTTC
NA	13	TRBV30	NA	TRBJ1-1	CAWSSGGGTEAFF	TGTGCCTGGTCCTCAGGAGGGGGGACTGAAGCTTTCTTT
NA	14	TRBV6-5	NA	TRBJ1-2	CASSYTGSGYGYTF	TGTGCCAGCAGTTACACAGGTTCGGGCTATGGCTACACCTTC